These 2 T cell receptor beta chains were sequenced from one sample in a study of blood T cell repertoires in COVID-19. TCRdb's table, derived via immunoSEQ multiplex PCR, lists solely in-frame clones and lacks some. The sample records 43,000 or so clones, 87% being singletons. Sequenced sample: peripheral blood. The receptors here all came from a man in his fifties or sixties with active COVID-19.

This clone was seen only once. The gene calls are TRBV5-1 and TRBJ1-1; D is unclear. The CDR3 runs to 15 residues. Trimming removed 0 bases at V and 4 bases at J, with 13 bases between. Germline CDR1 and CDR2: SGHRS and YFSETQ. For the CDR3, the DNA is TGCGCCAGCAGCTTGGTTGTGGGCGAGGGCACTGAAGCTTTCTTT. It encodes CASSLVVGEGTEAFF.

This clone was counted between two and nine times. CDR3: CASSLQGGNTEAFF. For the CDR3, the DNA is TGCGCCAGCAGCCTCCAGGGGGGGAACACTGAAGCTTTCTTT. This chain connects TRBV5-1 to TRBJ1-1, with 7 positions matching TRBD1. V gave up 4 bases and J gave up 1 base; unmatched junction bases: 4. CDR1 is SGHRS, CDR2 YFSETQ, per germline. This CDR3 has 14 amino acids.